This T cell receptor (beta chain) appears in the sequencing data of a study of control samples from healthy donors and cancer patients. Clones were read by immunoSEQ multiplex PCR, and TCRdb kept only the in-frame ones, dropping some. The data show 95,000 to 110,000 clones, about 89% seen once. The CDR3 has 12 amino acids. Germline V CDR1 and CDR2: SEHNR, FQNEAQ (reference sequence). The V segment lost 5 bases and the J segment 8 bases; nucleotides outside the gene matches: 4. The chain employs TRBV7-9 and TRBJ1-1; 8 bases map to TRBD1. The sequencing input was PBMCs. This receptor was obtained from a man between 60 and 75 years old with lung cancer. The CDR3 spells CASSPGQGEAFF. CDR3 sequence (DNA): TGTGCCAGCAGCCCAGGACAGGGAGAAGCTTTCTTT.